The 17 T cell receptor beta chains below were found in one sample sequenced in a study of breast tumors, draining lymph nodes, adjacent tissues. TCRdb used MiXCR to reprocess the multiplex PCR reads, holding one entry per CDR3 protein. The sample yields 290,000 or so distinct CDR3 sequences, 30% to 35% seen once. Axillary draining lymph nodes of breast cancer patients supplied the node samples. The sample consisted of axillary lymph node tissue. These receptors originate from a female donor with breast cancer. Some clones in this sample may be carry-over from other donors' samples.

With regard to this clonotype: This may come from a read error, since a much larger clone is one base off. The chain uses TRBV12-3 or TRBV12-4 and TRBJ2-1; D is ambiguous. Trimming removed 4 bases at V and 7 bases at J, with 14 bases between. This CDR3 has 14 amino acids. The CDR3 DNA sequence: TGTGCCAGCAGTTCCTCAAGCGAGGCTAATGAGCAGTTCTTC. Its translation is CASSSSSEANEQFF.

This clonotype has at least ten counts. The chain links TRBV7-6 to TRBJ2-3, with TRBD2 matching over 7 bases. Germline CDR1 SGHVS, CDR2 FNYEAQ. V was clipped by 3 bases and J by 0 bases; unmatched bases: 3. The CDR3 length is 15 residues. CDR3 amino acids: CASSFDSGSTDTQYF. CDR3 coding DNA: TGTGCCAGCAGCTTCGATAGCGGGAGCACAGATACGCAGTATTTT.

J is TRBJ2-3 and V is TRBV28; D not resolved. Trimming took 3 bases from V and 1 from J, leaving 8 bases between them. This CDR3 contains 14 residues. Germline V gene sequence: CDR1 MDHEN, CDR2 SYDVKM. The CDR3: CASSFVAGTDTQYF. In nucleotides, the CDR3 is TGTGCCAGCAGTTTTGTGGCGGGCACAGATACGCAGTATTTT.

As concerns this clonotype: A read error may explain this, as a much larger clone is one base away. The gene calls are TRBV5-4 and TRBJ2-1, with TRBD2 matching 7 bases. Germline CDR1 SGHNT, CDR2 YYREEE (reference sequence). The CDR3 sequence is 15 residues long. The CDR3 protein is CASSLRGEADNEQSF. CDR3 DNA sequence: TGTGCCAGCAGCTTGCGGGGGGAGGCGGACAATGAGCAGTCCTTC.

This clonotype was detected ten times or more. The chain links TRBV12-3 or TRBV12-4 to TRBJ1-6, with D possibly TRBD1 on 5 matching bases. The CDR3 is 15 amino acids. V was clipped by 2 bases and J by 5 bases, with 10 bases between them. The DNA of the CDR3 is TGTGCCAGCAGTTTATCGGGGGGGAATAATTCACCCCTCCACTTT. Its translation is CASSLSGGNNSPLHF.

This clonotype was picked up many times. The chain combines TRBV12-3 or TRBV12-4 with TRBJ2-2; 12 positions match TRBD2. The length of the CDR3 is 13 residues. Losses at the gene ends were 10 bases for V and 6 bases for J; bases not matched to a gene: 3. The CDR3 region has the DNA TGTGCCACGGGACTAGCGGGTCCCGGGGAGCTGTTTTTT. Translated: CATGLAGPGELFF.

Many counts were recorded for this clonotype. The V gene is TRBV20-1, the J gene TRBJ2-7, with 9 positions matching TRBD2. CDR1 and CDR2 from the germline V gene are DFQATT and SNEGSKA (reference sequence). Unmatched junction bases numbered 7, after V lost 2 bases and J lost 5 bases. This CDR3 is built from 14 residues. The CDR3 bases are TGCAGTGCTAGAATAGCTAGCGGGATAAACGAGCAGTACTTC. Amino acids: CSARIASGINEQYF.

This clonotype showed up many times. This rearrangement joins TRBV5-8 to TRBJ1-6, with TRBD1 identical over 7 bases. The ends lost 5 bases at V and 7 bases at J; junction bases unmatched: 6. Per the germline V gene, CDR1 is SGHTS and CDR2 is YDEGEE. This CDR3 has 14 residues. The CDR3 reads CASSGQAQNSPLHF. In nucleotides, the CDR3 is TGTGCCAGCAGTGGACAGGCACAGAATTCACCCCTCCACTTT.

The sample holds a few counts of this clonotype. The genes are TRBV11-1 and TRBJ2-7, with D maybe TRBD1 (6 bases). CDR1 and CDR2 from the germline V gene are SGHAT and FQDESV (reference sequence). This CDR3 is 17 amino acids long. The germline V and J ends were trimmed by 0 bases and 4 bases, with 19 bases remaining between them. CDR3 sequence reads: CASSLASWGTQPYEQYF. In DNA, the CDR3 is TGTGCCAGCAGCTTAGCGAGTTGGGGGACACAACCTTACGAGCAGTACTTC.

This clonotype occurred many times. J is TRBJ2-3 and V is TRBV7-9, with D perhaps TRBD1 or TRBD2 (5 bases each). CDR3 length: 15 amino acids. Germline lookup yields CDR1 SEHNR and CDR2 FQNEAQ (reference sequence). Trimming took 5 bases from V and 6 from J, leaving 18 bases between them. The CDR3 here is CASSHYAGGADTQYF. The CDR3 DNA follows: TGTGCCAGCAGCCATTATGCTGGGGGAGCTGATACGCAGTATTTT.

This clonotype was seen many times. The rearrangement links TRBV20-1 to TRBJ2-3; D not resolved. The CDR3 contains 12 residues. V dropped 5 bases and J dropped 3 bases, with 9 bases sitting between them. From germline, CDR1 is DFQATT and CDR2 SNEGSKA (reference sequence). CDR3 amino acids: CSAPPSTDTQYF. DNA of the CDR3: TGCAGTGCTCCTCCCTCAACAGATACGCAGTATTTT.

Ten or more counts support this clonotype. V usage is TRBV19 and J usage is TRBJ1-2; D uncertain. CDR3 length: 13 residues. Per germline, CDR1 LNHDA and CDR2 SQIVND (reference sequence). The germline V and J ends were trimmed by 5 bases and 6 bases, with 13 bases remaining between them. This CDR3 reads CASSPRTRHGYTF. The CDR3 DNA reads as TGTGCCAGTAGTCCTCGGACCCGACATGGCTACACCTTC.

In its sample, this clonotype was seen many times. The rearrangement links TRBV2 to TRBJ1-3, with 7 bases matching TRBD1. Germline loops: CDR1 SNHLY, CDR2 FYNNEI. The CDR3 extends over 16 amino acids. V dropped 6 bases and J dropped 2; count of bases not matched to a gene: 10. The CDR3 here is CASRMTGMFAGNTIYF. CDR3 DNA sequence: TGTGCCAGCAGGATGACAGGGATGTTTGCTGGAAACACCATATATTTT.

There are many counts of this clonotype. CDR3 in amino acids: CASSQDDVYEQYF. Written as DNA, the CDR3 is TGCGCCAGCAGCCAAGATGACGTCTACGAGCAGTACTTC. This chain links TRBV4-1 with TRBJ2-7; no clear D gene. Looked up from germline, CDR1 is MGHRA and CDR2 is YSYEKL. The V and J ends lost 0 bases and 3 bases respectively, with 6 bases between them. The CDR3 contains 13 residues.

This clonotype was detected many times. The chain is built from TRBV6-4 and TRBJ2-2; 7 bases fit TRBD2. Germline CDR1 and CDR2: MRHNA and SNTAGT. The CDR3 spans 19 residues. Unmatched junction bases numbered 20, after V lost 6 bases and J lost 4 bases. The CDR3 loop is CASSRLPPAASGTTGELFF. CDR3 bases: TGTGCCAGCAGCCGACTCCCCCCGGCCGCCAGCGGGACCACCGGGGAGCTGTTTTTT.

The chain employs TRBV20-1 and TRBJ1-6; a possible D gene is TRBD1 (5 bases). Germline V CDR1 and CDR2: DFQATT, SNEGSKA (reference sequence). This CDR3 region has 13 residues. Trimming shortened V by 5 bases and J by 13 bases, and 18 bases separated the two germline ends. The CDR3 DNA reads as TGCAGTGCTGGGGCTAGCGGGAGAAGTCCCCTCCACTTT. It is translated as CSAGASGRSPLHF.

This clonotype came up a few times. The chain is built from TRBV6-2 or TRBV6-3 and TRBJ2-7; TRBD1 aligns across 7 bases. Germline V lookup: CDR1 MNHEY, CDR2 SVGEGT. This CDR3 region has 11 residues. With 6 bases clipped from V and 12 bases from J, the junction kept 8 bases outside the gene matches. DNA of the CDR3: TGTGCCAGCAGCCTCCGGGACAGCAGGTACTTC. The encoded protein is CASSLRDSRYF.